This entry features one T cell receptor (beta chain) sequence. Its antigen is not known. The V end was cut by 3 bases, the J end by 2 bases, with 16 bases between. Germline V gene sequence: CDR1 GTSNPN, CDR2 SVGIG (reference sequence). This CDR3 is built from 15 residues. The sample's time point: week 47, end of study. Vaccination comprised doses that each held 300 ug of mutant IDH1 20-mer peptide, plus topical imiquimod. Assay used: immunoSEQ multiplex PCR; TCRdb lists only in-frame clones, some missing. This repertoire shows fewer than 95,000 clones, 70% to 90% found once; its top ten account for under 6.5%. This record comes from a study of a mutant IDH1 vaccine in newly diagnosed glioma. Overall study context: Patients got their first vaccination 4-6 weeks after radiotherapy alone, or with temozolomide cycles. Patients previously underwent radiotherapy, temozolomide, or both, and most underwent both. Week 47 marked visit V13, whereas week 35 marked visit V12.

Overall study findings and caveats: Vaccination induced immune responses in around 93% of patients.

This material consisted of PBMCs, taken from a glioma patient whose treatment included an IDH1 peptide vaccine. The chain links TRBV30 to TRBJ2-5, with D possibly matching TRBD1 (6 bases). The sequence came from a man aged 35 to 55 with glioma. CDR3 coding DNA: TGTGCCTGGAGGACACACAGGGTTTTTCAAGAGACCCAGTACTTC. Translation gives CAWRTHRVFQETQYF.